Following are 14 T cell receptor beta chains from one sample sequenced in a study of naive and memory T cell subsets. Both TRBC1 and TRBC2 were covered by a beta constant-region primer of two equimolar oligonucleotides. Four rounds of PCR amplified the ligated cDNA using nested alpha and beta constant-region primers plus SP2. Each CDR3 protein is one row after TCRdb ran MiXCR on the UMI-ligation and nested PCR reads. The table includes under 150,000 distinct CDR3 sequences, 15% to 20% detected once. Notes on the study in general: A few larger clonotypes appeared in naive repertoires, especially CD8, possibly memory cells re-expressing CD45RA.

No antigen has been identified for these receptors. Sequences were obtained from naive CD8+ T cells from blood. The receptors were gathered from a human donor in good health.

V and J are TRBV27 and TRBJ2-1; D not certain. CDR3 length: 13 amino acids. With 4 bases removed from V and 4 bases from J, the gap between germline ends came to 8 bases. Germline assignment: CDR1 MNHEY and CDR2 SMNVEV (reference sequence). The CDR3 nucleotides read TGTGCCAGCAGTTCGGCAGGTTACAATGAGCAGTTCTTC. Protein: CASSSAGYNEQFF.

The chain employs TRBV7-6 and TRBJ2-1; possibly TRBD1 or TRBD2 for D (5 bases each). Trimming removed 3 bases from V and 8 bases from J, with 23 bases in between. Germline assignment: CDR1 SGHVS and CDR2 FNYEAQ. The CDR3 loop spans 17 amino acids. CDR3 bases: TGTGCCAGCAGCTTTGGACCGGGGCCGGAGAGAGGGGATGAGCAGTTCTTC. It translates to CASSFGPGPERGDEQFF. Drawing the rest from reference TRBV7-6 and TRBJ2-1, the complete variable domain is GAGVSQSPRYKVTKRGQDVALRCDPISGHVSLYWYRQALGQGPEFLTYFNYEAQQDKSGLPNDRFSAERPEGSISTLTIQRTEQRDSAMYRCASSFGPGPERGDEQFFGPGTRLTVL.

This clonotype was detected only a few times. This rearrangement joins TRBV2 to TRBJ1-2, with 10 bases aligning to TRBD1. The junction had 16 bases not matched to a gene; V was cut back by 6 bases and J by 3 bases. Per the germline V gene, CDR1 is SNHLY and CDR2 is FYNNEI. The CDR3 has 18 residues. Written as DNA, the CDR3 is TGTGCCAGCAGCTCGACAGGGGGCCCGACACTCCCCTACTATGGCTACACCTTC. It yields the protein CASSSTGGPTLPYYGYTF.

This chain connects TRBV2 to TRBJ2-5; 7 bases line up with TRBD1. Germline lookup yields CDR1 SNHLY and CDR2 FYNNEI. The CDR3 covers 15 residues. J lost 0 bases, V lost 4 bases, and 5 bases had no gene match. The CDR3 DNA reads as TGTGCCAGCAGTGTAGGGGACAGAAACCAAGAGACCCAGTACTTC. Translating it yields CASSVGDRNQETQYF.

The chain couples TRBV29-1 to TRBJ1-1; a possible D gene is TRBD1 (5 bases). The CDR3 is 12 residues long. CDR1 and CDR2 from the germline V gene are SQVTM and ANQGSEA. The V and J ends lost 3 bases and 5 bases respectively, with 10 bases between them. CDR3 nucleotide sequence: TGCAGCGTTGACAGGGAAAGAACTGAAGCTTTCTTT. This translates into CSVDRERTEAFF.

This clonotype has only a few counts. The gene calls are TRBV7-6 and TRBJ1-1, with TRBD1 as a possible D gene (6 bases). This CDR3 is built from 16 residues. Germline values: CDR1 SGHVS, CDR2 FNYEAQ. The V gene lost 1 base and the J gene lost 0 bases, with 12 bases spanning the gap. CDR3: CASSLETGYVNTEAFF. The CDR3 DNA follows: TGTGCCAGCAGCTTAGAAACAGGGTATGTGAACACTGAAGCTTTCTTT.

The chain has TRBV28 and TRBJ2-7; tentatively, D is TRBD2 (5 bases). The V end was cut by 2 bases, the J end by 5 bases, with 13 bases between. The CDR3 spans 14 residues. From germline, CDR1 is MDHEN and CDR2 SYDVKM. DNA for the CDR3: TGTGCCAGCAGTTTAGACGAGGGTCCGGACGAGCAGTACTTC. It is translated as CASSLDEGPDEQYF.

This clonotype was observed a handful of times. The V gene is TRBV3-1, the J gene TRBJ1-5, with 11 bases fitting TRBD1. The V segment lost 3 bases and the J segment 7 bases; nucleotides outside the gene matches: 8. Germline-derived CDR1 and CDR2 are LGHDT and YNNKEL (reference sequence). The CDR3 runs 16 residues. The chain's CDR3 is CASSHGGQGARQPQHF. DNA of the CDR3: TGTGCCAGCAGCCACGGCGGACAGGGGGCGAGGCAGCCCCAGCATTTT.

This clonotype was seen only a few times. The chain combines TRBV9 with TRBJ2-7, with 8 bases aligning to TRBD2. V lost 3 bases, J lost 6 bases, and 5 bases stayed unmatched. The CDR3 loop spans 13 amino acids. From germline, CDR1 is SGDLS and CDR2 YYNGEE. The CDR3 is CASSAGTRGEQYF. CDR3 nucleotide sequence: TGTGCCAGCAGCGCGGGGACTAGAGGCGAGCAGTACTTC. The full variable domain, completed using reference TRBV9 and TRBJ2-7, is DSGVTQTPKHLITATGQRVTLRCSPRSGDLSVYWYQQSLDQGLQFLIQYYNGEERAKGNILERFSAQQFPDLHSELNLSSLELGDSALYFCASSAGTRGEQYFGPGTRLTVT.

This rearrangement joins TRBV28 to TRBJ1-1; D might be TRBD1 (6 bases). In germline, CDR1 is MDHEN, CDR2 SYDVKM. The CDR3 is made up of 14 amino acids. V lost 5 bases, J lost 1 base, and 11 bases lay in between. CDR3 coding DNA: TGTGCCAGCAGTATGGGACAAGCGAACACTGAAGCTTTCTTT. Its protein is CASSMGQANTEAFF.

There are a few counts of this clonotype. The chain couples TRBV7-9 to TRBJ2-7, with TRBD2 matching 9 bases. V trimming: 5 bases; J trimming: 4 bases; junction bases outside the gene matches: 9. The V gene's germline CDR1 is SEHNR and CDR2 FQNEAQ (reference sequence). The CDR3 length is 15 residues. The CDR3 spells CASSPFSGSEYEQYF. The CDR3 bases are TGTGCCAGCAGCCCATTTAGCGGGAGTGAATACGAGCAGTACTTC.

This chain joins TRBV4-1 and TRBJ2-7, with D possibly TRBD1 on 6 matching bases. The CDR3 sequence is 15 residues long. The V and J ends lost 1 base and 0 bases respectively, with 10 bases between them. Germline assignment: CDR1 MGHRA and CDR2 YSYEKL. CDR3 protein: CASSQADSNSYEQYF. In DNA, the CDR3 is TGCGCCAGCAGCCAAGCGGACAGCAACTCCTACGAGCAGTACTTC.

This clonotype came up many times. The rearrangement uses TRBV4-3 and TRBJ1-2, with 9 bases that match TRBD1. The CDR3 extends over 15 amino acids. The germline V gene has CDR1 LGHNA and CDR2 YSLEER. Unmatched junction bases numbered 5, after V lost 0 bases and J lost 6 bases. This CDR3 reads CASSQDTGGRNGYTF. In DNA form, the CDR3 reads TGCGCCAGCAGCCAAGATACAGGGGGCAGGAATGGCTACACCTTC.

The chain recombines TRBV13 with TRBJ1-2, with 7 bases lining up with TRBD1. Germline CDR1 reads PRHDT; CDR2 reads FYEKMQ (reference sequence). After removal of 0 bases from V and 5 bases from J, the junction contained 9 bases not matched to a gene. This CDR3 has 16 residues. The CDR3 is CASSLGVQGGSYGYTF. The CDR3 DNA reads TGTGCCAGCAGCTTAGGAGTCCAGGGGGGATCTTATGGCTACACCTTC.